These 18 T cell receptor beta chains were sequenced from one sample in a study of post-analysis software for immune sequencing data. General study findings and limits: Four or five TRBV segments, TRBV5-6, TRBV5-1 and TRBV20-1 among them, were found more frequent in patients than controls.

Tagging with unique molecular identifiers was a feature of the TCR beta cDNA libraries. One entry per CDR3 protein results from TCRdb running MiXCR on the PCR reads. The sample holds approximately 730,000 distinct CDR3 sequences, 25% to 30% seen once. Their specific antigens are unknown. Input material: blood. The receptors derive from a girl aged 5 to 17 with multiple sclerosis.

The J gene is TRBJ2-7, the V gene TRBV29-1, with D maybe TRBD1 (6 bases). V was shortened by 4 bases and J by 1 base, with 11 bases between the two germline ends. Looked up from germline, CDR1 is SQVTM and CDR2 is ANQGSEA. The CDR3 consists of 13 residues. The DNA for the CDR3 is TGCAGCGTTGGTTTCAGGGGATCCTACGAGCAGTACTTC. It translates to CSVGFRGSYEQYF.

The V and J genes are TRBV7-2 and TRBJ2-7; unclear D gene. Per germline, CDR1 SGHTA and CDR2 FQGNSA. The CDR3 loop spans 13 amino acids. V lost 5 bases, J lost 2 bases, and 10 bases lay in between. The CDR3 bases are TGTGCCAGCAGCCCAACCTTGGCCTACGAGCAGTACTTC. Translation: CASSPTLAYEQYF.

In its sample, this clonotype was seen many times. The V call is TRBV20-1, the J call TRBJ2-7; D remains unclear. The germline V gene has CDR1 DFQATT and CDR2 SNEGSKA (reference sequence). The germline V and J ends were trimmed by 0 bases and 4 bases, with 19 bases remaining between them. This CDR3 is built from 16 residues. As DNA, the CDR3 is TGCAGTGCTAGAGATCTCTCGCGACACCTAATTTACGAGCAGTACTTC. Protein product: CSARDLSRHLIYEQYF.

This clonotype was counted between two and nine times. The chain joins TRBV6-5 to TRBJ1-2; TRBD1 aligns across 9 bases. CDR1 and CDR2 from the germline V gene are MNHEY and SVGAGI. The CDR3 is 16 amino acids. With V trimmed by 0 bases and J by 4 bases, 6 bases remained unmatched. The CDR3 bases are TGTGCCAGCAGTTACTCGGGGGACAGGGCGTTCTATGGCTACACCTTC. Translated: CASSYSGDRAFYGYTF.

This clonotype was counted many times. Written as DNA, the CDR3 is TGCAGCGTTGAAGGGGGTCCGGGACAAATCCCAGATACGCAGTATTTT. This codes for CSVEGGPGQIPDTQYF. J is TRBJ2-3 and V is TRBV29-1; perhaps TRBD1 as D (6 bases). Germline CDR1 is SQVTM and CDR2 is ANQGSEA. V was clipped by 1 base and J by 4 bases, with 18 bases between them. CDR3 size: 16 residues.

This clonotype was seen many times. CDR3 in DNA: TGCAGTGCTACCGGTGGTACTAGCGGGATCTACGAGCAGTACTTC. Protein: CSATGGTSGIYEQYF. The V gene is TRBV20-1, the J gene TRBJ2-7, with 10 bases aligning to TRBD2. The CDR3 spans 15 residues. The ends lost 4 bases at V and 3 bases at J; junction bases unmatched: 9. In germline, CDR1 is DFQATT, CDR2 SNEGSKA (reference sequence).

CDR3 in DNA: TGTGCCAGCAGCCGAGCCCTCGCGAGACGCACAGATACGCAGTATTTT. This gives the protein CASSRALARRTDTQYF. The J gene is TRBJ2-3, the V gene TRBV7-9; D remains unclear. V lost 5 bases and J 1 base, leaving 16 bases between the germline ends. CDR1 and CDR2 (germline): SEHNR, FQNEAQ (reference sequence). This CDR3 comprises 16 residues. The variable domain in full, with the rest retrieved from reference TRBV7-9 and TRBJ2-3, is DTGVSQNPRHKITKRGQNVTFRCDPISEHNRLYWYRQTLGQGPEFLTYFQNEAQLEKSRLLSDRFSAERPKGSFSTLEIQRTEQGDSAMYLCASSRALARRTDTQYFGPGTRLTVL.

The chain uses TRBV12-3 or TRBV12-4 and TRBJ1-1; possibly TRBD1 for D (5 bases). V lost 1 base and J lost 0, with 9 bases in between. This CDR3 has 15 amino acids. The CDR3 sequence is CASSLVQTVNTEAFF. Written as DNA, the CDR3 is TGTGCCAGCAGTTTAGTCCAGACAGTGAACACTGAAGCTTTCTTT.

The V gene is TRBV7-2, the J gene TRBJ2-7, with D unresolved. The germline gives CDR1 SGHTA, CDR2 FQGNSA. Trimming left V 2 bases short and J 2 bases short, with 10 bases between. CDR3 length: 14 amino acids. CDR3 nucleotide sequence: TGTGCCAGCAGCTTAAAGGCCGGGCCCTACGAGCAGTACTTC. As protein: CASSLKAGPYEQYF.

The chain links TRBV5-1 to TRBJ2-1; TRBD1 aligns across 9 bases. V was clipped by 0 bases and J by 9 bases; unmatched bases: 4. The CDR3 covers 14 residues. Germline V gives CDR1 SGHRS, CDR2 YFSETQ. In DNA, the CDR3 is TGCGCCAGCAGCTTGGAGGGACAGGGAAGTGAGCAGTTCTTC. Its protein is CASSLEGQGSEQFF.

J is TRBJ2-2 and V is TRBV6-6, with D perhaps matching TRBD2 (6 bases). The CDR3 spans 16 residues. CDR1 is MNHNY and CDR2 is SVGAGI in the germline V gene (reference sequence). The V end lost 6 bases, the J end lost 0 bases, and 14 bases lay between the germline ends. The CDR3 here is CASRGGKQSNTGELFF. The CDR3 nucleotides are TGTGCCAGCAGAGGCGGGAAACAGTCGAACACCGGGGAGCTGTTTTTT.

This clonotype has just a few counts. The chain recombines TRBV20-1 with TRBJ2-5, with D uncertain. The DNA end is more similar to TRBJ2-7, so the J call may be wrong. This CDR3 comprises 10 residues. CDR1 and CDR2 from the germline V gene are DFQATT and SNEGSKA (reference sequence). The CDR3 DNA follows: TGCAGTGCTAGTTGGGACGAGCAGTACTTC. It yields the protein CSASWDEQYF.

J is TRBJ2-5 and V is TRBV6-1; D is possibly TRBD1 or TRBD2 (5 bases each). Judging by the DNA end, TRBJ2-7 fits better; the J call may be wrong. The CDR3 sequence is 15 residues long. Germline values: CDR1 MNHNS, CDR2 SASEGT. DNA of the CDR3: TGTGCCAGCAGTGAAGCGGGACGGTTCTGGGACGAGCAGTACTTC. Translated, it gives CASSEAGRFWDEQYF.

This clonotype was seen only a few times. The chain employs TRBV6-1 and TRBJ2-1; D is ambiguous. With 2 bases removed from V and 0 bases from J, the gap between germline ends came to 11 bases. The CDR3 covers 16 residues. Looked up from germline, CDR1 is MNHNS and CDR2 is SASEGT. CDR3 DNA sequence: TGTGCCAGCAGTGAATTGTACGGTTTCTCCTACAATGAGCAGTTCTTC. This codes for CASSELYGFSYNEQFF.

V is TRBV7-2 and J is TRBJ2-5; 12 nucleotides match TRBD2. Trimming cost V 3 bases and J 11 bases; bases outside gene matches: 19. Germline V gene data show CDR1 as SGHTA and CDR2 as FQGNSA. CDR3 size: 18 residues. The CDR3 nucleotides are TGTGCCAGCAGCTTGAGGGCCGGGACTAGCGGGTATAGCAATGAGCAGTACTTC. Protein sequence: CASSLRAGTSGYSNEQYF.

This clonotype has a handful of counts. The CDR3 reads CASSKGQGDLGEQYF. The CDR3 bases are TGCGCCAGCAGCAAGGGTCAGGGGGATCTGGGGGAGCAGTACTTC. The chain links TRBV5-1 to TRBJ2-7, with 7 bases that match TRBD1. V shed 4 bases, J shed 7 bases, and the junction held 14 bases outside the gene matches. The CDR3 is made up of 15 amino acids. Germline V gives CDR1 SGHRS, CDR2 YFSETQ.

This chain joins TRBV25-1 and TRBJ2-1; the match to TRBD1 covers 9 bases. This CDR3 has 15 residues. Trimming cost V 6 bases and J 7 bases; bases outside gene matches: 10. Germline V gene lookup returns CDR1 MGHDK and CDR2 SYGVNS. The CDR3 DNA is TGTGCCAGCAGGCCGGGACAGGGTTTTGAAAATGAGCAGTTCTTC. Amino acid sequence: CASRPGQGFENEQFF.

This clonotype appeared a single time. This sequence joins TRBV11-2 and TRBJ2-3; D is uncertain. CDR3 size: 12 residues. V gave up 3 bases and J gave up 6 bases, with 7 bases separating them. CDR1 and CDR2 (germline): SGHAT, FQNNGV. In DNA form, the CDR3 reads TGTGCCAGCAGCTTTCCCGGGGATACGCAGTATTTT. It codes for CASSFPGDTQYF.